This TCR beta chain was profiled in a study of Ad26.COV2.S vaccination and SARS-CoV-2 variants. The wider study: Enrolled in COV1001, the donor was in the Ad26.COV2.S trial arm, which received the vaccine. Participants got Ad26.COV2.S intramuscularly, once or twice 56 days apart. Study-level findings and limits: Participants given vaccine showed non-spike TCR breadth similar to that of placebo recipients. Breadth and depth estimates from TCRs may understate total T cell responses.

Produced via immunoSEQ multiplex PCR; TCRdb's table is partial and in-frame only. Here the sample spans roughly 460,000 clones, roughly nine tenths being singletons. As regards this clone: Its antigen is as yet unknown.

Described treatment: around 19 received Ad26.COV2.S at low or high dose, single or two shots; about 5 received placebo; per-sample allocation not given. After the first vaccine or placebo injection, samples were drawn on day 63. This CDR3 is 15 amino acids long. The J segment lost 3 bases and the V segment lost 3 bases, leaving 6 bases of the junction unmatched. CDR1 and CDR2 from the germline V gene are WSHSY and SAAADI. The sequence was obtained from a person aged 18 to 65 who received the Ad26.COV2.S COVID-19 vaccine or a placebo. Here the sequenced sample was peripheral blood, taken in a trial of Ad26.COV2.S vaccine versus placebo. V is TRBV10-2 and J is TRBJ2-7; TRBD1 matches at 9 bases. CDR3 loop: CASSDRDRDLYEQYF. The CDR3 coding sequence is TGCGCCAGCAGTGATAGGGACAGGGATCTCTACGAGCAGTACTTC.